This is a list of T cell receptor beta chains from one sample in a study of T cell responses to AZD1222 COVID-19 vaccine. The method was immunoSEQ multiplex PCR; TCRdb's version includes in-frame clones alone and lacks a portion of them. The sample comprises roughly 130,000 clones, 75% to 90% of which are singletons, and 1.4% to 1.5% rests with the top ten. The material was peripheral blood, obtained on day 0 of AZD1222 vaccination. Receptors originate from an adult in good health. The CDR3 runs from the conserved cysteine through the conserved F or W. A D gene is named only where the DNA matches it firmly. Clone sizes are given selectively: once, few, many, or a class where the clone is expanded.

CDR3 DNA	CDR3 protein	D gene	clone size	CDR3 length	V gene	J gene
TGTGCCTGGAGCGAAGGGGGATTTGAGAACTCACCCCTCCACTTT	CAWSEGGFENSPLHF	.	.	15	TRBV30	TRBJ1-6
TGTGCCAGCAGTTGGTTTCGGGAGACCCAGTACTTC	CASSWFRETQYF	.	.	12	TRBV28	TRBJ2-5
TGTGCCACCAGCAGAGAAGGACAGGGGGCTTTTGTAAAAGCTTTCTTT	CATSREGQGAFVKAFF	TRBD1	once	16	TRBV15	TRBJ1-1
TGTGCCAGCAACGAGGCCCTCGCGAACACCGGGGAGCTGTTTTTT	CASNEALANTGELFF	.	.	15	TRBV7-2	TRBJ2-2
TGTGCCACCAGCAGGGCGGCTGAAGCTTTCTTT	CATSRAAEAFF	.	.	11	TRBV15	TRBJ1-1
TGTGCCAGCTCCCCCGGGAGCTCCTATAATTCACCCCTCCACTTT	CASSPGSSYNSPLHF	.	few	15	TRBV7-9	TRBJ1-6
TGTGCCTGGAGTGTACGTTATAGCAATCAGCCCCAGCATTTT	CAWSVRYSNQPQHF	.	.	14	TRBV30	TRBJ1-5
TGTGCCACCAGTGATACAGGGACTAGCCAAATGCAGTACTTC	CATSDTGTSQMQYF	TRBD2	few	14	TRBV24-1	TRBJ2-7
TGTGCCAGCAGCTTGGGCCAGGGGGGTACCTACGAGCAGTACTTC	CASSLGQGGTYEQYF	.	.	15	TRBV7-7	TRBJ2-7
TGTGCCAGCAGCCCGAACCCATTGGAGAGTCTGAACTATGGCTACACCTTC	CASSPNPLESLNYGYTF	.	.	17	TRBV7-6	TRBJ1-2
TGTGCCAGTAGGGCGGCAGGGAGACAGCCCCAGCATTTT	CASRAAGRQPQHF	.	.	13	TRBV19	TRBJ1-5
TGTGCCAGCAGGGGTGGGAGCTCCTACGAGCAGTACTTC	CASRGGSSYEQYF	.	.	13	TRBV27	TRBJ2-7
TGTGCCAGCAGGGGACAGGATTATATAGCTAACTATGGCTACACCTTC	CASRGQDYIANYGYTF	TRBD1	once	16	TRBV28	TRBJ1-2
TGTGCCAGCAGCTTTAGACGGCGCTCTGGGGCCAACGTCCTGACTTTC	CASSFRRRSGANVLTF	.	few	16	TRBV7-2	TRBJ2-6
TGTGCCAGCAGTTACTCTGGCGGGTCCGGCTACACCTTC	CASSYSGGSGYTF	.	.	13	TRBV6-5	TRBJ1-2
TGTGCCTGGAGTTCCGCCTATAATTCACCCCTCCACTTT	CAWSSAYNSPLHF	.	.	13	TRBV30	TRBJ1-6
TGTGCCAGTAGGACAGGATATAATTCACCCCTCCACTTT	CASRTGYNSPLHF	.	.	13	TRBV19	TRBJ1-6
TGCGCCAGCAGCCCCCGCGGTGAAGAGCAGTTCTTC	CASSPRGEEQFF	.	.	12	TRBV5-1	TRBJ2-1
TGTGCCACCAGCAGAGATGGTGCGGGGGGCCCCCTGCGACCCTACGAGCAGTACTTC	CATSRDGAGGPLRPYEQYF	TRBD2	.	19	TRBV15	TRBJ2-7
TGTGCCAGCAGCTTATACCAGGCGCCCCTCCACTTT	CASSLYQAPLHF	.	once	12	TRBV12-3/TRBV12-4	TRBJ1-6
TGTGCCAGCAGCGTCAATCTCTGGGACAGAAGCTCCTACGAGCAGTACTTC	CASSVNLWDRSSYEQYF	TRBD1	few	17	TRBV28	TRBJ2-7
TGTGCCAGCAGCTTGGCCCGGGACACCCTTAACTATGGCTACACCTTC	CASSLARDTLNYGYTF	.	.	16	TRBV5-6	TRBJ1-2
TGTGCCACCTCGACAGGGGGCTATGGCTACACCTTC	CATSTGGYGYTF	TRBD1	.	12	TRBV24-1	TRBJ1-2
TGCGCCAGCAGCCAAGGAGGGGCCAACGTTGCCTACGAGCAGTACTTC	CASSQGGANVAYEQYF	.	.	16	TRBV4-1	TRBJ2-7
TGCGCCAGCAGCCAAGTCGTAGGGAACACTGAAGCTTTCTTT	CASSQVVGNTEAFF	.	.	14	TRBV4-1	TRBJ1-1
TGTGCCAGCAGACCGGGACAGGGGGACGAGCAGTACTTC	CASRPGQGDEQYF	TRBD1	.	13	TRBV4-2	TRBJ2-7
TGTGCCAGCAGCATACAGGGGGGGAATGAGCAGTTCTTC	CASSIQGGNEQFF	.	.	13	TRBV5-4	TRBJ2-1
TGTGCCAGCAGCCTTAACCCTTCTCGGACAGTCGGTAATGAAAAACTGTTTTTT	CASSLNPSRTVGNEKLFF	.	.	18	TRBV28	TRBJ1-4
TGTGCCAGTAGTGAAACCGGGGGGAGACTTGAAAAACTGTTTTTT	CASSETGGRLEKLFF	.	.	15	TRBV19	TRBJ1-4
TGTGCCAGTAGTATAGTGCGGCAGAATTCACCCCTCCACTTT	CASSIVRQNSPLHF	.	once	14	TRBV19	TRBJ1-6
TGCGCCAGCAGCTTAAGCTCCTACGAGCAGTACTTC	CASSLSSYEQYF	.	.	12	TRBV5-1	TRBJ2-7
TGTGCCAGCAGTCCGAAGACAGGGGGCACTGAAGCTTTCTTT	CASSPKTGGTEAFF	TRBD1	.	14	TRBV27	TRBJ1-1
TGCGCCAGCAGCCAAGGGGGCGGGCGGACCCACAATGAGCAGTTCTTC	CASSQGGGRTHNEQFF	.	.	16	TRBV4-1	TRBJ2-1
TGTGCCACACGGACGGGGGTCACAGATACGCAGTATTTT	CATRTGVTDTQYF	.	.	13	TRBV19	TRBJ2-3
TGTGCCAGCAGTTCGGGGGGGCGCGTCACCGGGGAGCTGTTTTTT	CASSSGGRVTGELFF	TRBD2	.	15	TRBV27	TRBJ2-2
TGTGCCAGCAGCGGGACAGGGGGCCTGAATGAGCAGTTCTTC	CASSGTGGLNEQFF	TRBD1	.	14	TRBV7-8	TRBJ2-1
TGTGCCACCAGCAGAGAGCCGGGACTACCCTACGAGCAGTACTTC	CATSREPGLPYEQYF	TRBD2	.	15	TRBV15	TRBJ2-7
TGCGCCAGCAGCTGGACAGGGTGGAGAGGCACAGATACGCAGTATTTT	CASSWTGWRGTDTQYF	TRBD1	.	16	TRBV5-1	TRBJ2-3
TGTGCCAGCAGCAGGGGGAACGAGCAGTACTTC	CASSRGNEQYF	TRBD1	.	11	TRBV6-5	TRBJ2-7
TGTGCCAGCAGACCTGGGGGGGGAACTGGAAACACCATATATTTT	CASRPGGGTGNTIYF	.	.	15	TRBV6-6	TRBJ1-3
TGTGCCAGCAGTTATAACAGGGGGAGCTCTGGAAACACCATATATTTT	CASSYNRGSSGNTIYF	TRBD1	.	16	TRBV6-5	TRBJ1-3
TGTGCCAGCAGCCGGGACAGAAGCTCTGGAAACACCATATATTTT	CASSRDRSSGNTIYF	TRBD1	.	15	TRBV6-5	TRBJ1-3
TGTGCCAGCAGTTTCATTTCCCCCAAATATGGCTACACCTTC	CASSFISPKYGYTF	.	.	14	TRBV6-5	TRBJ1-2
TGTGCCAGTAGTACCTACCTTGCTAGCGAAACTAGCACAGATACGCAGTATTTT	CASSTYLASETSTDTQYF	.	few	18	TRBV19	TRBJ2-3
TGCGCCAGCAGCTTGCAACAGGGGGCTGCAGATACGCAGTATTTT	CASSLQQGAADTQYF	TRBD1	.	15	TRBV5-1	TRBJ2-3
TGTGCCAGCAGCTTATATGGGACAGGGGGCCACGAGCAGTACTTC	CASSLYGTGGHEQYF	TRBD1	.	15	TRBV11-3	TRBJ2-7
TGTGCCAGCAGCCCACACTTTGGAAGGGGTCCCAAAAACATTCAGTACTTC	CASSPHFGRGPKNIQYF	.	.	17	TRBV9	TRBJ2-4
TGTGCCAGCAGTTTCTATGGACAGGGAGGACAGCCCCAGCATTTT	CASSFYGQGGQPQHF	TRBD1	.	15	TRBV28	TRBJ1-5
TGTGCCAGCAGCCCGTACCAAGAGACCCAGTACTTC	CASSPYQETQYF	.	.	12	TRBV7-8	TRBJ2-5
TGTGCCTGGAGTGGCGGAAACACCATATATTTT	CAWSGGNTIYF	.	few	11	TRBV30	TRBJ1-3
TGTGCCGGCCTCAGGGGGTTCGGGAACGAGCAGTACTTC	CAGLRGFGNEQYF	TRBD1	.	13	TRBV2	TRBJ2-7
TGTGCCAGCAGTTTGGGGTCCTACGAGCAGTACTTC	CASSLGSYEQYF	.	few	12	TRBV28	TRBJ2-7
TGTGCCAGCAGCTCACGAGGCCCAGGGCGTGGTGCTAGCACAGATACGCAGTATTTT	CASSSRGPGRGASTDTQYF	.	.	19	TRBV7-3	TRBJ2-3
TGTGCCACCAGTGAGGGTTCTGGGGTTCAGCCCCAGCATTTT	CATSEGSGVQPQHF	.	.	14	TRBV24-1	TRBJ1-5
TGTGCCAGCAGCCTTCAACATGACCTAGAGCAGTTCTTC	CASSLQHDLEQFF	.	.	13	TRBV9	TRBJ2-1
TGTGCCAGCAGCACAGGTCTGTCTGGGGCCAACGTCCTGACTTTC	CASSTGLSGANVLTF	.	.	15	TRBV9	TRBJ2-6
TGTGCCAGCAGCCCGCGACTTCACACCGGGGAGCTGTTTTTT	CASSPRLHTGELFF	.	few	14	TRBV14	TRBJ2-2
TGTGCCAGCAGTCAACAGGGAGGCCATGGCTACACCTTC	CASSQQGGHGYTF	.	.	13	TRBV6-5	TRBJ1-2